This entry lists 11 T cell receptor beta chains sequenced from one sample in a study of blood T cell repertoires in COVID-19. Assay used: immunoSEQ multiplex PCR; TCRdb lists only in-frame clones, some missing. The sample contains some 70,000 clones, around 87% of which appear only once. The source material was peripheral blood. The origin of the receptors is a man aged 50-59 years with active COVID-19.

The chain carries TRBV4-3 and TRBJ2-3, with 13 bases lining up with TRBD2. Germline assignment: CDR1 LGHNA and CDR2 YSLEER. V shed 3 bases and J 6 bases; nucleotides not matched to a gene: 9. The CDR3 length is 17 residues. In nucleotides, the CDR3 is TGCGCCAGCAGCCACCCGGGACTAGCGGGGCCCCCCGATACGCAGTATTTT. Encoded protein: CASSHPGLAGPPDTQYF.

The chain uses TRBV5-1 and TRBJ2-3; possibly TRBD1 for D (6 bases). CDR1 SGHRS and CDR2 YFSETQ come from the germline V gene. V was pared by 3 bases and J by 3 bases, with 11 bases between. CDR3 size: 14 residues. CDR3 sequence: CASSYDDRTDTQYF. DNA of the CDR3: TGCGCCAGCAGCTACGACGACAGGACAGATACGCAGTATTTT.

The chain links TRBV7-9 to TRBJ2-1, with 12 bases fitting TRBD1. The CDR3 has 18 amino acids. CDR1 is SEHNR and CDR2 is FQNEAQ in the germline V gene (reference sequence). Trimming took 6 bases from V and 2 from J; bases not matched to a gene: 11. In nucleotides, the CDR3 is TGTGCCAGCAGGATCGGGACAGGGGGCATTCGGACCTACAATGAGCAGTTCTTC. This encodes CASRIGTGGIRTYNEQFF.

In this sample, this clone turned up once. The chain employs TRBV3-1 (or the pseudogene TRBV3-2) and TRBJ2-3; tentative D call: TRBD2 (6 bases). Trimming left V 1 base short and J 3 bases short, with 17 bases between. CDR3 size: 17 residues. The germline V gene has CDR1 LGHDT and CDR2 YNNKEL (reference sequence). DNA for the CDR3: TGTGCCAGCAGCCAAGCTTTGAAAACGGGGGTGACAGATACGCAGTATTTT. This codes for CASSQALKTGVTDTQYF.

This chain links TRBV21-1 with TRBJ2-1; the D call in the table, TRBD2, was not verified against the DNA. TRBV21-1 is a documented pseudogene. The CDR3 covers 19 residues. In DNA, the CDR3 is TGTGCCAGCAGCAAAGCCTCAACTAGCAGCCAGAGCTCCTACAATGAGCAGTTCTTC. It specifies CASSKASTSSQSSYNEQFF.

The chain couples TRBV28 to TRBJ1-1; perhaps TRBD1 as D (5 bases). Trimming left V 3 bases short and J 0 bases short, with 8 bases between. Germline assignment: CDR1 MDHEN and CDR2 SYDVKM. The CDR3 loop spans 14 amino acids. CDR3 sequence reads: CASSFTGLNTEAFF. DNA of the CDR3: TGTGCCAGCAGTTTTACAGGCTTGAACACTGAAGCTTTCTTT.

This clone showed up just a few times. The V gene is TRBV7-9, the J gene TRBJ1-3, with a possible D match to TRBD1 (6 bases). The CDR3 is 16 residues long. V lost 5 bases, J lost 4 bases, and 18 bases lay in between. Germline V lookup: CDR1 SEHNR, CDR2 FQNEAQ (reference sequence). In DNA, the CDR3 is TGTGCCAGCAGCCGATTCTCAGGGGAGGGAGGAAACACCATATATTTT. Protein: CASSRFSGEGGNTIYF.

This clone was observed a few times. The rearrangement links TRBV7-8 to TRBJ1-2, with TRBD1 matching over 9 bases. The length of the CDR3 is 13 residues. Germline CDR1 reads SGHVS; CDR2 reads FQNEAQ. Trimming took 5 bases from V and 8 from J; bases not matched to a gene: 6. The CDR3 sequence: CASSPGTGTGYTF. CDR3 DNA: TGTGCCAGCAGCCCCGGGACAGGGACAGGCTACACCTTC.

The chain carries TRBV19 and TRBJ2-3, with TRBD2 identical over 8 bases. CDR1 LNHDA and CDR2 SQIVND come from the germline V gene (reference sequence). The trim removed 4 bases at V and 2 bases at J, leaving 5 bases unmatched. This CDR3 spans 15 amino acids. This CDR3 reads CASSRLAGITDTQYF. CDR3 sequence (DNA): TGTGCCAGTAGTAGATTAGCGGGGATCACAGATACGCAGTATTTT.

The rearrangement links TRBV7-3 to TRBJ2-3; no definite D call. CDR3 size: 16 residues. V lost 0 bases, J lost 0 bases, and 10 bases lay in between. Germline V lookup: CDR1 SGHTA, CDR2 FQGTGA. Written as DNA, the CDR3 is TGTGCCAGCAGCTTAACGGGCCGAGCCAGCACAGATACGCAGTATTTT. This codes for CASSLTGRASTDTQYF.

The V and J genes are TRBV9 and TRBJ1-2, with a possible D match to TRBD1 (6 bases). There are 15 residues in the CDR3. The germline V gene encodes CDR1 SGDLS and CDR2 YYNGEE. Trimming took off 0 bases at V and 6 bases at J, with 15 bases between the two ends. The CDR3 nucleotides are TGTGCCAGCAGCGTAGATCACGGGGGGCAAAATGGCTACACCTTC. The encoded protein is CASSVDHGGQNGYTF. The full variable domain, with the rest looked up from reference TRBV9 and TRBJ1-2, is DSGVTQTPKHLITATGQRVTLRCSPRSGDLSVYWYQQSLDQGLQFLIQYYNGEERAKGNILERFSAQQFPDLHSELNLSSLELGDSALYFCASSVDHGGQNGYTFGSGTRLTVV.